The present entry profiles one TCR beta chain with its context. V shed 9 bases and J 3 bases; nucleotides not matched to a gene: 11. The CDR3 totals 15 residues. Germline V gene data show CDR1 as SGHTA and CDR2 as FQGNSA. The data stem from a study of cytomegalovirus exposure and HLA in healthy donors. Primers for the PCR totalled 60 Vbeta and 13 Jbeta. Measured with immunoSEQ multiplex PCR; TCRdb has only the in-frame clones, and not every one. Of 250,000 or so clones in the sample, more than 75% were seen once. The TCR sequence derives from a human donor in good health. Sequenced material: PBMCs. The chain is built from TRBV7-2 and TRBJ2-1; 7 bases are shared with TRBD2. The CDR3 spells CASQEWRGNYNEQFF. DNA of the CDR3: TGTGCCAGTCAGGAATGGCGGGGGAACTACAATGAGCAGTTCTTC.